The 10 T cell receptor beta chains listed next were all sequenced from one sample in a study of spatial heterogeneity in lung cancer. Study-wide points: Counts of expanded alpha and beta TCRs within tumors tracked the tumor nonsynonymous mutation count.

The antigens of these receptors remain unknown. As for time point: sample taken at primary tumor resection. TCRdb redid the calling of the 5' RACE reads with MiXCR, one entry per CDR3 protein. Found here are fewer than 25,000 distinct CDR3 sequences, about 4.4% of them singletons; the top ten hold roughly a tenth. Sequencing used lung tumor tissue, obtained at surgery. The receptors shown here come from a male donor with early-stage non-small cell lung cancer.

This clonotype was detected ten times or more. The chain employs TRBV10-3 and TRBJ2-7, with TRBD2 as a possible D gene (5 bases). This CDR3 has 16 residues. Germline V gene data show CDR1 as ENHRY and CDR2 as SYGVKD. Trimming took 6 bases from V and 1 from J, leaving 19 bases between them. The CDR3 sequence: CAISGLSDGESYEQYF. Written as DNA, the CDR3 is TGTGCCATCAGCGGACTTTCGGACGGGGAGTCCTACGAGCAGTACTTC.

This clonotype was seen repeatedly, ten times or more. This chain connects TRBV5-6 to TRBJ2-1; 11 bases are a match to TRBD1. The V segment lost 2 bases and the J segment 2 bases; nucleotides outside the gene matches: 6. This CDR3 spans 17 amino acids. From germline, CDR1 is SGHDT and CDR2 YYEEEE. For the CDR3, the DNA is TGTGCCAGCAGCTTAAAGGACAGGGGGCTCACCTACAATGAGCAGTTCTTC. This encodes CASSLKDRGLTYNEQFF.

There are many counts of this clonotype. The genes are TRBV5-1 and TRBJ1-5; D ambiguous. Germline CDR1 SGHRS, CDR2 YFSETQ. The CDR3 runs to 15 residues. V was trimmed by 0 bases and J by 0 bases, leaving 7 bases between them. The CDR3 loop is CASSLGQTSNQPQHF. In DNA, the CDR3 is TGCGCCAGCAGCTTGGGCCAGACTAGCAATCAGCCCCAGCATTTT.

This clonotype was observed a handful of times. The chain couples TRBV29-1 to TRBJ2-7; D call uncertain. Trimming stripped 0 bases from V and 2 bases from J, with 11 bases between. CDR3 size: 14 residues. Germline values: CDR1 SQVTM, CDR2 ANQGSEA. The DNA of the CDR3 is TGCAGCGTTGAAGATAACAAGCCCACCTACGAGCAGTACTTC. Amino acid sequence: CSVEDNKPTYEQYF.

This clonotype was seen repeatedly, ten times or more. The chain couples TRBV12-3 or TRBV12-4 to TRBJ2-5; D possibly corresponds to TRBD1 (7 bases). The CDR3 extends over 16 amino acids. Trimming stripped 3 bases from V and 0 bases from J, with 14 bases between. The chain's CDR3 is CASSFESGGYQETQYF. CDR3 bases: TGTGCCAGCAGTTTTGAGTCAGGGGGGTACCAAGAGACCCAGTACTTC.

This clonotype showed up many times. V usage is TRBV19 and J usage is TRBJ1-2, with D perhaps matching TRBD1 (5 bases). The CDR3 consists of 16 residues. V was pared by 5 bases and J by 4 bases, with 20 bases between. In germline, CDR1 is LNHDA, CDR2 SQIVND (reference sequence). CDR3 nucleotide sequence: TGTGCCAGTAGTCCCCGTGGGGCAGGTTTCGTCTATGGCTACACCTTC. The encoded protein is CASSPRGAGFVYGYTF.

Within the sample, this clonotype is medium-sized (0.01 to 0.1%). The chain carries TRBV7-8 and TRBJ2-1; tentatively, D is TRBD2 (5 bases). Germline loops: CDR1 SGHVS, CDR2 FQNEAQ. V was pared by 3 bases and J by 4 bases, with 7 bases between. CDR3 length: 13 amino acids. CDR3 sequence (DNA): TGTGCCAGCAGCTTCGGACTGTACAATGAGCAGTTCTTC. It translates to CASSFGLYNEQFF.

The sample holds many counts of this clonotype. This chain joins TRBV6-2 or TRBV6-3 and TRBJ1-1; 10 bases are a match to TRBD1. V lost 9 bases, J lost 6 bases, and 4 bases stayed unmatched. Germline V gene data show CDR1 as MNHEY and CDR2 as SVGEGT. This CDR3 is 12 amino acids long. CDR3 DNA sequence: TGTGCCAGTGACAGGGGGCAGTCTGAAGCTTTCTTT. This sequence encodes CASDRGQSEAFF.

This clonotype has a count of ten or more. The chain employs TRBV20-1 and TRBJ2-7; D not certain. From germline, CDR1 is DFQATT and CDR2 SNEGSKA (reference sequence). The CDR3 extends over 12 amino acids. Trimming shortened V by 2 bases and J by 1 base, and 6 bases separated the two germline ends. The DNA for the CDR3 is TGCAGTGCTAGAAAGAGATCCTACGAGCAGTACTTC. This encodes CSARKRSYEQYF.

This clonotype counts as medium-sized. Here the CDR3 DNA reads TGTGCCAGCATCCCCCGTGGTATCAATGAGCAGTTCTTC. It yields the protein CASIPRGINEQFF. This chain uses TRBV6-5 with TRBJ2-1; D unresolved. This CDR3 spans 13 amino acids. Trimming took off 7 bases at V and 6 bases at J, with 13 bases between the two ends. Germline V gene sequence: CDR1 MNHEY, CDR2 SVGAGI.